This TCR beta chain was recovered during a study of OX40 agonist ivuxolimab in advanced cancers. Clones were sequenced by immunoSEQ multiplex PCR, and TCRdb holds only the in-frame ones, with some missing. This sample has some 80,000 clones, with around 90% found just once. Sequenced here: CD4+ or CD8+ T cells sorted from blood, sampled in a trial of the OX40 agonist ivuxolimab. This receptor was taken from an adult with an advanced solid tumor such as melanoma, head and neck, liver or kidney cancer.

The DNA of the CDR3 is TGTGCCAGCAGCTTAAGTACAGGGATCTCCTACGAGCAGTACTTC. Its protein product is CASSLSTGISYEQYF. The chain combines TRBV7-8 with TRBJ2-7, with D perhaps matching TRBD1 (6 bases). Deletions cut 2 bases from V and 0 bases from J, with 11 bases between. Germline V gene data show CDR1 as SGHVS and CDR2 as FQNEAQ. The CDR3 is 15 amino acids. The whole variable domain, remainder taken from reference TRBV7-8 and TRBJ2-7, is GAGVSQSPRYKVAKRGQDVALRCDPISGHVSLFWYQQALGQGPEFLTYFQNEAQLDKSGLPSDRFFAERPEGSVSTLKIQRTQQEDSAVYLCASSLSTGISYEQYFGPGTRLTVT.